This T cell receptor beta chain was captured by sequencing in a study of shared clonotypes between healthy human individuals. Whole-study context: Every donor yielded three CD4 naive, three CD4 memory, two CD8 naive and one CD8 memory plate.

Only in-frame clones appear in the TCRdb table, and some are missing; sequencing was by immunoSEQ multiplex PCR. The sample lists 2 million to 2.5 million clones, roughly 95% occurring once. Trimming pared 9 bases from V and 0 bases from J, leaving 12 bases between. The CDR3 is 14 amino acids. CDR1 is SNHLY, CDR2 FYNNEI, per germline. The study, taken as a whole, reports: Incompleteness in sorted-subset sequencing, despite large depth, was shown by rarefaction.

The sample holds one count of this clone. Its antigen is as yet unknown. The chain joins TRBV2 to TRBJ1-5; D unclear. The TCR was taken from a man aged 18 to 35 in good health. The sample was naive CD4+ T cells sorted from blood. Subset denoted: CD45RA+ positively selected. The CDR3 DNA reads TGTGCCAGTGCCAACGACGGTAGCAATCAGCCCCAGCATTTT. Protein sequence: CASANDGSNQPQHF.